The next 9 T cell receptor beta chains were all read from a single sample in a study of T cells expressing NK-cell markers. Each CDR3 protein gets one entry in TCRdb, which reprocessed the 5' RACE reads and gives no DNA. The sample data list about 540,000 distinct CDR3 sequences. The sample comprised blood T cells: a sorted CD56 or NKG2C T cell subset, CD4+ or CD8+ T cells, or bulk PBMC T cells (not recorded which). These receptors were collected from a man younger than 35 in good health.

The chain links TRBV20-1 to TRBJ2-3; TCRdb's D gene call, TRBD2, goes unchecked for lack of DNA. The CDR3 is 13 amino acids. Germline CDR1 DFQATT, CDR2 SNEGSKA (reference sequence). The CDR3 loop is CSAPRLGTDTQYF.

The chain joins TRBV7-6 to TRBJ2-1. Per germline, CDR1 SGHVS and CDR2 FNYEAQ. This CDR3 has 16 residues. The CDR3 sequence: CASSLAVAIPANEQFF.

The rearrangement uses TRBV7-6 and TRBJ2-5; TCRdb gives TRBD1 as the D gene, but with no DNA this cannot be confirmed. This CDR3 has 14 residues. The V gene's germline CDR1 is SGHVS and CDR2 FNYEAQ. The CDR3 reads CASSLFPGRETQYF. Drawing the rest from reference TRBV7-6 and TRBJ2-5, the complete variable domain is GAGVSQSPRYKVTKRGQDVALRCDPISGHVSLYWYRQALGQGPEFLTYFNYEAQQDKSGLPNDRFSAERPEGSISTLTIQRTEQRDSAMYRCASSLFPGRETQYFGPGTRLLVL.

The chain links TRBV20-1 to TRBJ1-4. The CDR3 length is 15 residues. The germline V gene encodes CDR1 DFQATT and CDR2 SNEGSKA (reference sequence). The CDR3 region is CSARAHEWANEKLFF.

V usage is TRBV2 and J usage is TRBJ2-7; there is no DNA to check the TCRdb D call of TRBD1. This CDR3 spans 12 amino acids. Per germline, CDR1 SNHLY and CDR2 FYNNEI. CDR3 protein: CASTGAYYEQYF.

The rearrangement links TRBV5-5 to TRBJ2-7; TCRdb proposes TRBD1, but this gene call is untestable without DNA. Germline V gene sequence: CDR1 SGHKS, CDR2 YYEKEE (reference sequence). The CDR3 length is 15 residues. This chain's CDR3 is CASSLRQRSSYEQYF.

The chain carries TRBV5-1 and TRBJ1-1; no DNA is available, so the TRBD1 call from TCRdb remains unchecked. Germline CDR1 and CDR2: SGHRS and YFSETQ. The CDR3 totals 16 residues. The CDR3 loop is CASSFQPVGQGLEAFF.

This chain uses TRBV20-1 with TRBJ2-4. Per the germline V gene, CDR1 is DFQATT and CDR2 is SNEGSKA (reference sequence). The CDR3 has 12 residues. CDR3 sequence reads: CSAIHSVDIQYF.

The CDR3 region is CSAGPIAELYNEQFF. This chain joins TRBV20-1 and TRBJ2-1. Germline CDR1 and CDR2: DFQATT and SNEGSKA (reference sequence). The CDR3 is 15 amino acids.